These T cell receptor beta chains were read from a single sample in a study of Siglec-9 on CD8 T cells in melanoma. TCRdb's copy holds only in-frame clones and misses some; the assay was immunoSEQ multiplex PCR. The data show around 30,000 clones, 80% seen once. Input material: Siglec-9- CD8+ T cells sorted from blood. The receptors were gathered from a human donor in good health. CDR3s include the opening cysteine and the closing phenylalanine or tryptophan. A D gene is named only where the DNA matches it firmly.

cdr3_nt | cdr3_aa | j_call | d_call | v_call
TGTGCCAGCAGTTATCGGAGGGAAAATTCACCCCTCCACTTT | CASSYRRENSPLHF | TRBJ1-6 | - | TRBV6-5
TGTGCCACCAGCAGAGAACCCGGGGGGACAGAGTTCGGGCAGTACTTC | CATSREPGGTEFGQYF | TRBJ2-7 | - | TRBV15
TGTGCCTGGAGTCCTAAACAACCGGGACAGGGGGCGCGCGAGCAGTACTTC | CAWSPKQPGQGAREQYF | TRBJ2-7 | TRBD1 | TRBV30
TGCGCCAGCAGCTGGCTCCCGGGACAGGGAGGTTGGGAGCAGTACTTC | CASSWLPGQGGWEQYF | TRBJ2-5 | TRBD1 | TRBV5-1
TGTGCCAGCAGCGTAGAAGATAGCGGGGGGGACACAGATACGCAGTATTTT | CASSVEDSGGDTDTQYF | TRBJ2-3 | TRBD2 | TRBV9
TGTGCCAGCAGCCGCCAGGGGTGGGTCAATCAGCCCCAGCATTTT | CASSRQGWVNQPQHF | TRBJ1-5 | - | TRBV5-6
TGCGCCAGCAGGGGACAGCTTAATCAGCCCCAGCATTTT | CASRGQLNQPQHF | TRBJ1-5 | TRBD1 | TRBV10-1
TGTGCCAGCAGATCACAGGCCTACGAGCAGTACTTC | CASRSQAYEQYF | TRBJ2-7 | - | TRBV7-9
TGTGCCATCAGTGGGTCAGGCGCGGGGTACACTGAAGCTTTCTTT | CAISGSGAGYTEAFF | TRBJ1-1 | - | TRBV10-3
TGTGCCAGCAGTGAGCCCGGGACAGGGTCTAGGTCCTACGAGCAGTACTTC | CASSEPGTGSRSYEQYF | TRBJ2-7 | TRBD1 | TRBV2
TGTGCCTGGACAGAGAACCAAGAGACCCAGTACTTC | CAWTENQETQYF | TRBJ2-5 | - | TRBV30